One and the same sample provided the 23 T cell receptor beta chains below, sequenced in a study of control samples from healthy donors and cancer patients. The data were produced by immunoSEQ multiplex PCR, yet TCRdb's version contains in-frame clones alone and is incomplete. The sample has 70,000 to 90,000 clones; around 95% are singletons. The sequenced sample consisted of blood. Receptors were obtained from a woman aged 35 to 49 in good health.

The chain carries TRBV2 and TRBJ1-3, with 9 bases that match TRBD1. With V trimmed by 5 bases and J by 4 bases, 6 bases remained unmatched. CDR3 size: 15 residues. In germline, CDR1 is SNHLY, CDR2 FYNNEI. CDR3: CASSQEGTGGNTIYF. CDR3 DNA sequence: TGTGCCAGCAGTCAGGAGGGGACAGGGGGAAACACCATATATTTT.

The CDR3 reads CASGFGGHGELFF. DNA for the CDR3: TGTGCTAGTGGTTTTGGGGGGCACGGGGAGCTGTTTTTT. The V and J genes are TRBV12-5 and TRBJ2-2; D may be TRBD1 or TRBD2 (6 bases each). The germline V gene has CDR1 LGHNT and CDR2 FRNRAP. The CDR3 extends over 13 amino acids. V was trimmed by 3 bases and J by 7 bases, leaving 9 bases between them.

In its sample, this clone was seen a few times. The rearrangement joins TRBV7-8 to TRBJ1-1; D is perhaps TRBD1 (5 bases). Trimming took off 4 bases at V and 0 bases at J, with 27 bases between the two ends. Germline loops: CDR1 SGHVS, CDR2 FQNEAQ. The CDR3 is made up of 20 amino acids. CDR3 nucleotide sequence: TGTGCCAGCAGCTCTTCCGGTTGGCTGTCAGGGCGGACAATGAACACTGAAGCTTTCTTT. This codes for CASSSSGWLSGRTMNTEAFF.

CDR3 sequence: CASSRSPAGDEKLFF. In nucleotides, the CDR3 is TGTGCCAGCAGCCGGTCACCGGCGGGGGACGAAAAACTGTTTTTT. This sequence joins TRBV4-2 and TRBJ1-4; a possible D gene is TRBD1 (5 bases). This CDR3 contains 15 residues. Trimming took off 4 bases at V and 8 bases at J, with 17 bases between the two ends. Germline CDR1 LGHNA, CDR2 YNFKEQ.

The CDR3 spells CASSPHPENTEAFF. Written as DNA, the CDR3 is TGTGCCAGCTCACCACACCCTGAAAACACTGAAGCTTTCTTT. The genes are TRBV18 and TRBJ1-1, with no clear D. Trimming stripped 1 base from V and 2 bases from J, with 8 bases between. Germline V CDR1 and CDR2: KGHSH, LQKENI. The CDR3 has 14 residues.

The rearrangement links TRBV4-2 to TRBJ1-2; D is ambiguous. The ends were cut back, 0 bases at V and 0 bases at J, with 5 bases in the middle. The CDR3 length is 14 residues. Germline CDR1 and CDR2: LGHNA and YNFKEQ. DNA for the CDR3: TGTGCCAGCAGCCAAGATAAGGCTAACTATGGCTACACCTTC. Translation gives CASSQDKANYGYTF.

The chain carries TRBV7-8 and TRBJ1-1, with TRBD1 matching 8 bases. The CDR3 runs to 13 residues. The V gene's germline CDR1 is SGHVS and CDR2 FQNEAQ. V trimming: 4 bases; J trimming: 8 bases; junction bases outside the gene matches: 6. Here the CDR3 DNA reads TGTGCCAGCAGCTCAAACCGGGACAGGGAAGCTTTCTTT. Protein: CASSSNRDREAFF.

The chain recombines TRBV30 with TRBJ1-6, with D unresolved. Trimming cost V 2 bases and J 5 bases, with 10 bases left between them. Germline CDR1 is GTSNPN and CDR2 is SVGIG (reference sequence). The CDR3 runs to 14 residues. The CDR3 spells CAWSSRGHNSPLHF. CDR3 nucleotide sequence: TGTGCCTGGAGTAGCCGTGGGCATAATTCACCCCTCCACTTT.

This clone came up once. The chain combines TRBV30 with TRBJ1-2; D might be TRBD1 (6 bases). Per the germline V gene, CDR1 is GTSNPN and CDR2 is SVGIG (reference sequence). CDR3 length: 13 residues. Trimming removed 0 bases at V and 5 bases at J, with 10 bases between. The CDR3 DNA reads as TGTGCCTGGAGTGTAGTAGGGGGATATGGCTACACCTTC. It codes for CAWSVVGGYGYTF. The full variable domain, completed using reference TRBV30 and TRBJ1-2, is SQTIHQWPATLVQPVGSPLSLECTVEGTSNPNLYWYRQAAGRGLQLLFYSVGIGQISSEVPQNLSASRPQDRQFILSSKKLLLSDSGFYLCAWSVVGGYGYTFGSGTRLTVV.

The chain joins TRBV28 to TRBJ1-6; 7 positions match TRBD1. The ends lost 3 bases at V and 5 bases at J; junction bases unmatched: 4. Looked up from germline, CDR1 is MDHEN and CDR2 is SYDVKM. The CDR3 extends over 15 amino acids. Written as DNA, the CDR3 is TGTGCCAGCAGTTTCTGGGACAGCCATAATTCACCCCTCCACTTT. Amino acids: CASSFWDSHNSPLHF.

The chain couples TRBV5-1 to TRBJ2-5; TRBD1 might be the D (5 bases). The CDR3 totals 15 residues. CDR1 and CDR2 (germline): SGHRS, YFSETQ. V was clipped by 0 bases and J by 4 bases, with 13 bases between them. CDR3 sequence: CASSLVPGLGETQYF. The CDR3, as DNA: TGCGCCAGCAGCTTGGTTCCAGGGTTAGGAGAGACCCAGTACTTC. The full variable domain, its missing parts supplied by reference TRBV5-1 and TRBJ2-5, is KAGVTQTPRYLIKTRGQQVTLSCSPISGHRSVSWYQQTPGQGLQFLFEYFSETQRNKGNFPGRFSGRQFSNSRSEMNVSTLELGDSALYLCASSLVPGLGETQYFGPGTRLLVL.

This clone occurred once. The chain joins TRBV6-5 to TRBJ1-2; TRBD1 agrees at 8 bases. This CDR3 has 13 amino acids. V lost 6 bases and J lost 8; bases outside the gene matches: 8. Germline V gives CDR1 MNHEY, CDR2 SVGAGI. The CDR3 reads CASRQGASRGYTF. CDR3 DNA sequence: TGTGCCAGCAGGCAGGGGGCGAGTCGCGGCTACACCTTC.

The chain links TRBV7-8 to TRBJ2-5, with TRBD2 identical over 10 bases. The CDR3 loop spans 15 amino acids. The V gene's germline CDR1 is SGHVS and CDR2 FQNEAQ. The CDR3 DNA follows: TGTGCTAATTCCCAGCTAGCGGGAGCGAGAGAGACCCAGTACTTC. It codes for CANSQLAGARETQYF.

The chain combines TRBV6-5 with TRBJ2-7; D remains unclear. The CDR3 has 16 residues. The V gene's germline CDR1 is MNHEY and CDR2 SVGAGI. Trimming cost V 0 bases and J 2 bases, with 14 bases left between them. DNA for the CDR3: TGTGCCAGCAGTTACTCGACCCATGGGGTTGCCTACGAGCAGTACTTC. It translates to CASSYSTHGVAYEQYF.

The chain uses TRBV9 and TRBJ2-1; no clear D gene. The CDR3 covers 14 residues. The V gene lost 0 bases and the J gene lost 4 bases, with 8 bases spanning the gap. CDR1 and CDR2 from the germline V gene are SGDLS and YYNGEE. The chain's CDR3 is CASSVAWGYNEQFF. The CDR3, as DNA: TGTGCCAGCAGCGTAGCTTGGGGATACAATGAGCAGTTCTTC.

The V gene is TRBV7-2, the J gene TRBJ2-7; 10 bases map to TRBD2. J gave up 0 bases and V 8 bases, and 10 bases lay outside the gene matches. The CDR3 consists of 16 residues. Per germline, CDR1 SGHTA and CDR2 FQGNSA. The CDR3 sequence is CASGSIAGGTSYEQYF. Written as DNA, the CDR3 is TGTGCCAGCGGGTCCATAGCGGGGGGTACCTCCTACGAGCAGTACTTC.

The rearrangement uses TRBV7-9 and TRBJ2-7; D tentatively fits TRBD1 or TRBD2 (6 bases each). CDR1 and CDR2 from the germline V gene are SEHNR and FQNEAQ (reference sequence). V lost 6 bases, J lost 2 bases, and 11 bases lay in between. This CDR3 spans 13 amino acids. The CDR3 DNA is TGTGCCAGCAGTGAGGGGGGAACCTACGAGCAGTACTTC. Amino acid sequence: CASSEGGTYEQYF.

This clone was seen a few times. The chain couples TRBV5-1 to TRBJ2-5; tentatively, D is TRBD1 (5 bases). The ends were cut back, 0 bases at V and 7 bases at J, with 13 bases in the middle. Germline V gives CDR1 SGHRS, CDR2 YFSETQ. This CDR3 region has 14 residues. Here the CDR3 DNA reads TGCGCCAGCAGCTTGGCGAGCAATCAGGGGACCCAGTACTTC. Amino acids: CASSLASNQGTQYF.

The chain recombines TRBV7-8 with TRBJ1-2, with 7 bases that match TRBD1. This CDR3 spans 16 amino acids. CDR1 and CDR2 from the germline V gene are SGHVS and FQNEAQ. J lost 7 bases, V lost 1 base, and 12 bases had no gene match. The CDR3 loop reads CASSLVERQGTAGYTF. In DNA form, the CDR3 reads TGTGCCAGCAGCTTAGTAGAGAGACAGGGAACGGCTGGCTACACCTTC.

The CDR3 is CSVVVIEPTDTQYF. The CDR3 DNA is TGCAGCGTTGTGGTAATTGAACCCACAGATACGCAGTATTTT. This chain uses TRBV29-1 with TRBJ2-3; D is ambiguous. The CDR3 is 14 residues long. Germline loops: CDR1 SQVTM, CDR2 ANQGSEA. Trimming shortened V by 4 bases and J by 2 bases, and 13 bases separated the two germline ends.

The V call is TRBV5-1, the J call TRBJ2-1, with 12 bases matching TRBD2. Germline-derived CDR1 and CDR2 are SGHRS and YFSETQ. The CDR3 is made up of 17 amino acids. Trimming cost V 4 bases and J 9 bases; bases outside gene matches: 14. The CDR3 region is CASSLILTRLAGVEQFF. The CDR3 region has the DNA TGCGCCAGCAGCCTAATTCTAACACGACTAGCGGGAGTTGAGCAGTTCTTC.

The chain uses TRBV7-9 and TRBJ2-3; 10 bases agree with TRBD2. V gave up 9 bases and J gave up 0 bases; unmatched junction bases: 6. The CDR3 extends over 15 amino acids. CDR1 SEHNR and CDR2 FQNEAQ come from the germline V gene (reference sequence). CDR3 in amino acids: CASTRLAGSTDTQYF. The CDR3 coding sequence is TGTGCCAGTACCAGACTAGCGGGTAGCACAGATACGCAGTATTTT. Together with reference TRBV7-9 and TRBJ2-3, the CDR3 gives the full variable domain: DTGVSQNPRHKITKRGQNVTFRCDPISEHNRLYWYRQTLGQGPEFLTYFQNEAQLEKSRLLSDRFSAERPKGSFSTLEIQRTEQGDSAMYLCASTRLAGSTDTQYFGPGTRLTVL.

The chain has TRBV7-9 and TRBJ2-1; 10 nucleotides match TRBD2. Germline V gene sequence: CDR1 SEHNR, CDR2 FQNEAQ (reference sequence). This CDR3 spans 16 amino acids. The V gene end was trimmed by 5 bases and the J gene end by 0 bases; junction bases not matched to a gene: 4. The CDR3 reads CASSLPSGSSYNEQFF. The CDR3 coding sequence is TGTGCCAGCAGCCTTCCTAGCGGGAGCTCCTACAATGAGCAGTTCTTC.